One and the same sample provided the 9 T cell receptor beta chains below, sequenced in a study of T cell changes during pregnancy in multiple sclerosis. Sequenced by immunoSEQ multiplex PCR; TCRdb stores in-frame clones only, minus some. The sample lists over 65,000 clones, about 94% occurring once. This specimen consisted of peripheral blood, obtained in the third trimester of pregnancy. The receptor source for this set is a female donor with multiple sclerosis, enrolled in a pregnancy study.

This clone was picked up one time. The chain links TRBV7-2 to TRBJ1-6, with D uncertain. The CDR3 length is 17 residues. V gave up 2 bases and J gave up 0 bases, with 11 bases separating them. The V gene's germline CDR1 is SGHTA and CDR2 FQGNSA. CDR3 in amino acids: CASSLSGSRSYNSPLHF. Here the CDR3 DNA reads TGTGCCAGCAGCTTAAGTGGCAGTCGCTCCTATAATTCACCCCTCCACTTT.

This clone appeared a single time. This chain connects TRBV7-8 to TRBJ1-4; D not certain. V gave up 2 bases and J gave up 7 bases, with 11 bases separating them. The CDR3 has 14 amino acids. The V gene's germline CDR1 is SGHVS and CDR2 FQNEAQ. In DNA form, the CDR3 reads TGTGCCAGCAGCTTAAGGAGTTCAGCTGAAAAACTGTTTTTT. As protein: CASSLRSSAEKLFF. Full variable domain (missing parts from reference TRBV7-8 and TRBJ1-4): GAGVSQSPRYKVAKRGQDVALRCDPISGHVSLFWYQQALGQGPEFLTYFQNEAQLDKSGLPSDRFFAERPEGSVSTLKIQRTQQEDSAVYLCASSLRSSAEKLFFGSGTQLSVL.

J is TRBJ2-5 and V is TRBV6-4; D ambiguous. V was shortened by 7 bases and J by 5 bases, with 11 bases between the two germline ends. The CDR3 covers 12 residues. Looked up from germline, CDR1 is MRHNA and CDR2 is SNTAGT. The CDR3 reads CASNGIRETQYF. CDR3 bases: TGTGCCAGCAATGGTATACGGGAGACCCAGTACTTC.

V usage is TRBV18 and J usage is TRBJ2-2; no firm D call. This CDR3 spans 14 amino acids. The germline V gene encodes CDR1 KGHSH and CDR2 LQKENI. V lost 2 bases to trimming and J lost 5 bases, with 9 bases between them. CDR3 amino acids: CASSPGLSTGELFF. CDR3 bases: TGTGCCAGCTCACCAGGTTTGAGTACCGGGGAGCTGTTTTTT.

This chain uses TRBV15 with TRBJ2-3, with D hard to call. CDR1 and CDR2 from the germline V gene are LNHNV and YYDKDF (reference sequence). Trimming removed 2 bases at V and 3 bases at J, with 6 bases between. The CDR3 sequence is 13 residues long. DNA of the CDR3: TGTGCCACCAGCAGAAGCGAGACAGATACGCAGTATTTT. Amino acid sequence: CATSRSETDTQYF.

This clone came up once. The V call is TRBV6-1, the J call TRBJ2-1, with 10 bases that match TRBD1. V shed 0 bases, J shed 0 bases, and the junction held 8 bases outside the gene matches. In germline, CDR1 is MNHNS, CDR2 SASEGT. There are 19 residues in the CDR3. This CDR3 is CASSEAGQGKVSSYNEQFF. In DNA form, the CDR3 reads TGTGCCAGCAGTGAAGCGGGACAGGGGAAAGTAAGCTCCTACAATGAGCAGTTCTTC.

The chain joins TRBV7-6 to TRBJ2-5; 9 bases match TRBD1. Per germline, CDR1 SGHVS and CDR2 FNYEAQ. There are 14 residues in the CDR3. J gave up 5 bases and V 5 bases, and 6 bases lay outside the gene matches. CDR3 in amino acids: CASSRGQGLETQYF. CDR3 nucleotide sequence: TGTGCCAGCAGCCGTGGACAGGGGCTGGAGACCCAGTACTTC.

The table lists this clone with a count of one. V and J are TRBV7-3 and TRBJ1-1; D not certain. CDR1 is SGHTA, CDR2 FQGTGA, per germline. The CDR3 sequence is 14 residues long. V shed 0 bases and J shed 4 bases, with 9 bases lying between them. This CDR3 is CASSLTEEVTEAFF. In DNA form, the CDR3 reads TGTGCCAGCAGCTTAACCGAGGAGGTCACTGAAGCTTTCTTT.

The chain links TRBV7-2 to TRBJ1-1; 9 bases are a match to TRBD1. The CDR3 spans 15 residues. Losses at the gene ends were 1 base for V and 1 base for J; bases not matched to a gene: 1. Germline loops: CDR1 SGHTA, CDR2 FQGNSA. In nucleotides, the CDR3 is TGTGCCAGCAGCTTAGGGGACAGGGCGAACACTGAAGCTTTCTTT. It translates to CASSLGDRANTEAFF.